The source of this T cell receptor (beta chain) is a study of blood T cell repertoires in COVID-19 (TCRdb year 2020). Regarding the study in general: Samples from collaborators originated in the United States, Italy and Spain and spanned both the acute and convalescent phases of COVID-19. The material from the prospective study consisted of cDNA or gDNA derived from T cells, B-cell-depleted T cells, or PBMCs. The dataset comprised deeply sampled blood TCRbeta repertoires from subjects exposed to, actively infected with, or recovered from COVID-19. The repertoires were released in a freely available public database intended as a resource for research on the immune response to SARS-CoV-2. The samples were drawn from the first 160 participants of the ongoing ImmuneRACE study and from 1,254 subjects provided by 6 global collaborators. A de-identified subject ID, COVID-19 status, age in years and sex were almost always included in the sample metadata. HLA class I and class II types, where available, came from metadata supplied by the sample provider rather than from assay-based typing. Results the study describes overall, beyond this receptor: How much clinical and demographic metadata was included differed by source and by participant, and the metadata was provided uncurated.

In the case of this clone: What antigen it recognizes has not been identified. Base-call qualities are not available, and no considerably larger clone is one nucleotide away.

Whole blood was collected in K2EDTA tubes by collaborating institutions according to the institutions' own protocols. For TCRbeta analysis, collaborators shipped samples in one of three forms: frozen whole blood, isolated PBMCs, or DNA extracted from either of those sample types. The immunoSEQ Assay, a bias-controlled multiplex PCR, was used to amplify TCRbeta CDR3 regions from genomic DNA. On the study's bioinformatics: Nucleated cell counts per sample were estimated from amplification of reference gene primers within the assay. To quantify the absolute abundance of each unique TCRbeta CDR3 rearrangement, sequence reads were collapsed and filtered. For each sample, productive Simpson clonality was calculated as the square root of Simpson's diversity index over productive rearrangements. TCRdb's version of the immuneACCESS table is confined to in-frame rearrangements and falls short of the full clone set. An unresolved V gene accounts for under half of the shortfall where checked; the remainder is of unknown origin. V and J calls and clone size are copied from that table; D and trimming were computed from the DNA. The table for this sample lists about 130,000 clones; about 72% of them were counted only once. About 1.9% of the sample is held by the ten biggest clonotypes.

Trimming leaves V shorter by 2 bases and J shorter by 8 bases, with the junction holding 13 bases beyond the gene matches. CDR1 and CDR2 were assigned from the germline V gene as SGHRS and YFSETQ. Including the terminal cysteine and phenylalanine, the CDR3 comprises 17 residues. Only CDR3 DNA is held: 51 bases, read in frame from base 1. This sequence uses TRBV5-1 and TRBJ2-1, with 10 central nucleotides matching TRBD2. The receptor's source is a woman in her sixties or seventies with acute or convalescent COVID-19. The sample consisted of peripheral blood. This receptor carries the CDR3 CASSFPGEPSGSDEQFF. The nucleotides read TGCGCCAGCAGCTTCCCCGGGGAGCCTAGCGGGAGCGATGAGCAGTTCTTC. Outside the CDR3, residues come from the reference TRBV5-1 and TRBJ2-1 proteins, so the full variable domain is: KAGVTQTPRYLIKTRGQQVTLSCSPISGHRSVSWYQQTPGQGLQFLFEYFSETQRNKGNFPGRFSGRQFSNSRSEMNVSTLELGDSALYLCASSFPGEPSGSDEQFFGPGTRLTVL.